This T cell receptor beta chain was captured in a study of graft-versus-host responses after intestinal transplantation. About the study: Multivisceral, liver-intestinal, or isolated intestinal transplants were given to recipients. The whole recipient group had anti-thymocyte globulin induction followed by tacrolimus and steroids for roughly three years. Study-level points and caveats: Analysis identified GvH clones in recipient marrow, with some appearing first in ileum or blood. Those patients showing graft-donor T cell macrochimerism displayed high graft-versus-host to host-versus-graft clonal ratios in allografts.

In the case of this clone: The antigen is undetermined.

Profiled with immunoSEQ multiplex PCR; TCRdb holds only in-frame clones, not every one. The sample records some 130,000 clones, approximately 95% being singletons. The starting material was unstimulated CD4+ T cells sorted from spleen or lymph node cells, obtained before intestinal transplant. The clonotype was recovered from a human donor who received an intestinal transplant.

The CDR3 DNA is TGTGCCAGCAGCGTAGGGTGGACATCGGCTGGAAACACCATATATTTT. It encodes CASSVGWTSAGNTIYF. This sequence joins TRBV9 and TRBJ1-3, with D possibly matching TRBD1 (5 bases). The CDR3 consists of 16 residues. Germline CDR1 is SGDLS and CDR2 is YYNGEE. Trimming pared 0 bases from V and 2 bases from J, leaving 12 bases between.